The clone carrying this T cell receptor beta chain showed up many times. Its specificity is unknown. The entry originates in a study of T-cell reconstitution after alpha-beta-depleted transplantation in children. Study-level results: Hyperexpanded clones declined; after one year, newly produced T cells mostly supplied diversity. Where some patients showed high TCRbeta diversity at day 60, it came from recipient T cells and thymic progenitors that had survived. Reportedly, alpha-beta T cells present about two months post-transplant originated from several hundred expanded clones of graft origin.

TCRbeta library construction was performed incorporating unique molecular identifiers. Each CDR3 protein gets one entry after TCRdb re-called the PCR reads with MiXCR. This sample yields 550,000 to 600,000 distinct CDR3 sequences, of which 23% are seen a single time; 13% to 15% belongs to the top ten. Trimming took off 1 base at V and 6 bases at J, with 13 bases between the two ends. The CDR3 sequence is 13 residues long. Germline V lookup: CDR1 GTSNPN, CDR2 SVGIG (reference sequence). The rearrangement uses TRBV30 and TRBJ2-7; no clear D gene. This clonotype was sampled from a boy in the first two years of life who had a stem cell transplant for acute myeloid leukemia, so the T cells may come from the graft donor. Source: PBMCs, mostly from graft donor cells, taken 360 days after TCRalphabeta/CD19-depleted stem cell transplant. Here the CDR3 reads CAWSGSLEREQYF. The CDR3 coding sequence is TGTGCCTGGAGTGGCTCCCTGGAGCGCGAGCAGTACTTC.